This T cell receptor beta chain was retrieved from a study of cytomegalovirus exposure and HLA in healthy donors. General study findings and limits: Researchers reported in a later analysis that common viral pathogens appeared linked to several top clusters. Being indistinguishable, some V segments were excluded, TRBV6-2 and TRBV6-3 among them. In a later analysis, compared with equally common non-associated chains, HLA-associated beta chains were more expanded.

J gave up 1 base and V 5 bases, and 11 bases lay outside the gene matches. The length of the CDR3 is 17 residues. Germline CDR1 reads LGHNA; CDR2 reads YNFKEQ. PCR used 60 Vbeta primers and 13 Jbeta primers. The data were produced by immunoSEQ multiplex PCR, yet TCRdb's version contains in-frame clones alone and is incomplete. Altogether around 130,000 clones are present, around 75% being singletons, with the ten largest covering roughly 3%. This clone turned up a few times. Its specificity is unknown. The sequenced sample consisted of PBMCs. The rearrangement links TRBV4-2 to TRBJ1-1; TRBD1 matches at 9 bases. The clonotype originates from a man aged 25 to 40 in good health and CMV-seronegative. The CDR3 DNA follows: TGTGCCAGCAGCTCAGGACAGGGGTACGTTACGAACACTGAAGCTTTCTTT. Translating gives CASSSGQGYVTNTEAFF.